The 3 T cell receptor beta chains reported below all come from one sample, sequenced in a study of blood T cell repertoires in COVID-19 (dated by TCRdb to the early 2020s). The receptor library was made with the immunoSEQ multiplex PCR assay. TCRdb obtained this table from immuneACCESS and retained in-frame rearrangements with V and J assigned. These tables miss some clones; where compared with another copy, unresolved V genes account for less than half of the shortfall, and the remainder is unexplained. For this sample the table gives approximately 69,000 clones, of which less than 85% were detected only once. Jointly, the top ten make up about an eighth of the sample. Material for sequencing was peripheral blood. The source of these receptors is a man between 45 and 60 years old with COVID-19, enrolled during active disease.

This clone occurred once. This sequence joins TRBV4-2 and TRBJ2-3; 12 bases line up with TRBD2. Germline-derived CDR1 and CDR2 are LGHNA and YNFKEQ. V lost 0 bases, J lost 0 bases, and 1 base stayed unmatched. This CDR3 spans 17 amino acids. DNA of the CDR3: TGTGCCAGCAGCCAAGATGGGACTAGCGGGAGCACAGATACGCAGTATTTT. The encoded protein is CASSQDGTSGSTDTQYF.

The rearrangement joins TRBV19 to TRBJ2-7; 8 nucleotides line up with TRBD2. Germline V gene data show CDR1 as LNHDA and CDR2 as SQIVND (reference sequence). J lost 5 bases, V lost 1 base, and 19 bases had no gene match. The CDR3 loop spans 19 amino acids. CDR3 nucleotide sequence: TGTGCCAGTAGTATAGGGCGGCGCACCAAGGGACTAGTCGGTAACGAGCAGTACTTC. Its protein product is CASSIGRRTKGLVGNEQYF.

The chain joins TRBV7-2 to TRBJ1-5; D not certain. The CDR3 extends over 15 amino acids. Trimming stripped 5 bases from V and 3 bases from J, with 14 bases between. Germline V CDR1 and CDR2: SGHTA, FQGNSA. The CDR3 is CASSPASGYNQPQHF. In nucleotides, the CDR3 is TGTGCCAGCAGCCCGGCATCAGGCTACAATCAGCCCCAGCATTTT.